These 15 T cell receptor beta chains came from one sample sequenced in a study of shared clonotypes between healthy human individuals. Here immunoSEQ multiplex PCR was the method, and the copy in TCRdb shows in-frame clones only, minus some. The table lists over 2 million clones, roughly 95% of them singletons. CD45RO-negative, CCR7-positively selected cells formed the naive CD8 fraction, excluding terminally differentiated effector memory CD45RA+ cells. The sequenced sample consisted of naive CD8+ T cells sorted from blood. These receptors were taken from a man aged 18 to 30 in good health.

The chain recombines TRBV7-9 with TRBJ2-2; D is possibly TRBD1 (7 bases). CDR1 is SEHNR and CDR2 is FQNEAQ in the germline V gene (reference sequence). Trimming shortened V by 4 bases and J by 3 bases, and 15 bases separated the two germline ends. The CDR3 has 16 residues. In nucleotides, the CDR3 is TGTGCCAGCAGCTCTCGGGGGACAGCCTACACCGGGGAGCTGTTTTTT. It translates to CASSSRGTAYTGELFF.

This chain connects TRBV19 to TRBJ2-1; 10 nucleotides agree with TRBD1. Per the germline V gene, CDR1 is LNHDA and CDR2 is SQIVND (reference sequence). The CDR3 spans 17 residues. The ends lost 5 bases at V and 1 base at J; junction bases unmatched: 8. CDR3 in amino acids: CASSSRLGQGSYNEQFF. CDR3 coding DNA: TGTGCCAGTAGTTCCCGATTGGGACAGGGGTCCTACAATGAGCAGTTCTTC.

The V and J genes are TRBV27 and TRBJ2-3; no definite D call. CDR1 and CDR2 (germline): MNHEY, SMNVEV (reference sequence). The germline V and J ends were trimmed by 2 bases and 2 bases, with 8 bases remaining between them. The CDR3 sequence is 14 residues long. CDR3 DNA sequence: TGTGCCAGCAGTTTAGGGATGAACACAGATACGCAGTATTTT. The encoded protein is CASSLGMNTDTQYF.

The DNA for the CDR3 is TGTGCCAGCAGTGAAGAGGATACGAGGGGCTACGAGCAGTACTTC. Its protein is CASSEEDTRGYEQYF. The V call is TRBV2, the J call TRBJ2-7; D might be TRBD1 or TRBD2, each matching 5 bases. The CDR3 has 15 amino acids. V shed 1 base and J shed 3 bases, with 13 bases lying between them. Looked up from germline, CDR1 is SNHLY and CDR2 is FYNNEI. Filled out from reference TRBV2 and TRBJ2-7, the complete variable domain reads EPEVTQTPSHQVTQMGQEVILRCVPISNHLYFYWYRQILGQKVEFLVSFYNNEISEKSEIFDDQFSVERPDGSNFTLKIRSTKLEDSAMYFCASSEEDTRGYEQYFGPGTRLTVT.

This chain joins TRBV5-6 and TRBJ1-4; D may be TRBD1 (5 bases). V lost 2 bases and J lost 7, with 12 bases in between. The CDR3 is 14 residues long. The germline V gene has CDR1 SGHDT and CDR2 YYEEEE. In nucleotides, the CDR3 is TGTGCCAGCAGCTTAAGAACGGGACGTGAAAAACTGTTTTTT. Translation: CASSLRTGREKLFF.

The J gene is TRBJ2-5, the V gene TRBV7-6, with D perhaps matching TRBD2 (6 bases). The CDR3 spans 16 residues. The germline V gene encodes CDR1 SGHVS and CDR2 FNYEAQ. V dropped 7 bases and J dropped 4 bases, with 22 bases sitting between them. This CDR3 reads CASTNQELASSETQYF. CDR3 bases: TGTGCCAGCACAAACCAGGAACTAGCCTCTTCAGAGACCCAGTACTTC.

The V call is TRBV4-1, the J call TRBJ1-2; D is uncertain. Trimming pared 2 bases from V and 5 bases from J, leaving 6 bases between. CDR3 length equals 12 residues. Germline lookup yields CDR1 MGHRA and CDR2 YSYEKL. CDR3 in amino acids: CASSQLGYGYTF. The CDR3 nucleotides read TGCGCCAGCAGCCAATTGGGTTATGGCTACACCTTC.

The rearrangement uses TRBV10-3 and TRBJ2-7; the D gene is possibly TRBD1 (5 bases). V dropped 2 bases and J dropped 2 bases, with 13 bases sitting between them. The CDR3 is made up of 15 amino acids. CDR1 is ENHRY and CDR2 is SYGVKD in the germline V gene. The CDR3 coding sequence is TGTGCCATCAGTGAGGGGGCAGGTTTAGCCTACGAGCAGTACTTC. Amino acid sequence: CAISEGAGLAYEQYF.

This clone was found once. The J gene is TRBJ1-1, the V gene TRBV13; D remains ambiguous. Trimming shortened V by 5 bases and J by 5 bases, and 15 bases separated the two germline ends. The CDR3 loop spans 14 amino acids. Germline CDR1 PRHDT, CDR2 FYEKMQ (reference sequence). The CDR3 nucleotides are TGTGCCAGCAGCCCCCCCGGAGTACGAACTGAAGCTTTCTTT. Its translation is CASSPPGVRTEAFF.

The chain carries TRBV29-1 and TRBJ2-3, with TRBD2 matching 9 bases. This CDR3 region has 16 residues. With 4 bases clipped from V and 1 base from J, the junction kept 9 bases outside the gene matches. Germline CDR1 SQVTM, CDR2 ANQGSEA. The CDR3 DNA reads as TGCAGCGTTGTAGTTGCGGGAGGGCGGGGCACAGATACGCAGTATTTT. Translating gives CSVVVAGGRGTDTQYF.

The V gene is TRBV9, the J gene TRBJ1-2; D remains unclear. Trimming stripped 7 bases from V and 7 bases from J, with 14 bases between. There are 12 residues in the CDR3. Germline V CDR1 and CDR2: SGDLS, YYNGEE. This CDR3 reads CASDGQEAGYTF. CDR3 DNA: TGTGCCAGCGATGGGCAGGAGGCTGGCTACACCTTC.

The V gene is TRBV4-1, the J gene TRBJ2-7; 7 bases map to TRBD1. Germline V gene data show CDR1 as MGHRA and CDR2 as YSYEKL. There are 18 residues in the CDR3. V dropped 4 bases and J dropped 4; count of bases not matched to a gene: 19. CDR3 coding DNA: TGCGCCAGCAGCCTTAGTTTCCCTCCCGGGACAGACCCATACGAGCAGTACTTC. The encoded protein is CASSLSFPPGTDPYEQYF.

The chain carries TRBV9 and TRBJ1-2; 8 bases are shared with TRBD1. Germline CDR1 SGDLS, CDR2 YYNGEE. The V segment lost 2 bases and the J segment 2 bases; nucleotides outside the gene matches: 8. The CDR3 is made up of 16 amino acids. CDR3 loop: CASSVGQGFSNYGYTF. Written as DNA, the CDR3 is TGTGCCAGCAGCGTCGGACAGGGCTTCTCCAACTATGGCTACACCTTC.

The chain joins TRBV25-1 to TRBJ2-7, with D uncertain. The V end lost 4 bases, the J end lost 1 base, and 5 bases lay between the germline ends. The CDR3 covers 12 residues. CDR1 MGHDK and CDR2 SYGVNS come from the germline V gene. CDR3 nucleotide sequence: TGTGCCAGCAGTGGTGAGTCCTACGAGCAGTACTTC. Translation: CASSGESYEQYF.

This chain joins TRBV6-5 and TRBJ1-1; 8 positions match TRBD1. The J segment lost 1 base and the V segment lost 6 bases, leaving 4 bases of the junction unmatched. This CDR3 comprises 14 residues. Germline V lookup: CDR1 MNHEY, CDR2 SVGAGI. The chain's CDR3 is CASSLDRGNTEAFF. The DNA of the CDR3 is TGTGCCAGCAGCCTCGACAGGGGGAACACTGAAGCTTTCTTT.